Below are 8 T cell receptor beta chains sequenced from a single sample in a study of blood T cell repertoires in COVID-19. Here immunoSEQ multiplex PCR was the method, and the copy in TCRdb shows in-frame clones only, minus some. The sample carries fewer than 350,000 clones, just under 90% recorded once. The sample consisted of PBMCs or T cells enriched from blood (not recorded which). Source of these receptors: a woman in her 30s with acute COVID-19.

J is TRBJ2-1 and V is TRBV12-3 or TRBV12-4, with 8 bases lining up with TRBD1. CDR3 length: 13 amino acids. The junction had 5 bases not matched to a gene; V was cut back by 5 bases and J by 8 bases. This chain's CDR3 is CASSIRGQDEQFF. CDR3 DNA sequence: TGTGCCAGCAGTATCAGGGGGCAAGATGAGCAGTTCTTC.

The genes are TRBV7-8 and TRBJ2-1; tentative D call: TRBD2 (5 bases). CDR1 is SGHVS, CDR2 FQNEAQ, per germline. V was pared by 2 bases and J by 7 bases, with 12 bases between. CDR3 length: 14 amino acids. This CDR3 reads CASSLHGIGNEQFF. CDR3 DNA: TGTGCCAGCAGCTTACACGGGATAGGAAATGAGCAGTTCTTC.

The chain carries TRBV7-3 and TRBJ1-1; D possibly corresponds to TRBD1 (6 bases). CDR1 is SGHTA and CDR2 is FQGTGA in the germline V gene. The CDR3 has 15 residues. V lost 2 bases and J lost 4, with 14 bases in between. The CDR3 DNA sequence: TGTGCCAGCAGCTTATTAGGGGGATCGGGCACTGAAGCTTTCTTT. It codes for CASSLLGGSGTEAFF.

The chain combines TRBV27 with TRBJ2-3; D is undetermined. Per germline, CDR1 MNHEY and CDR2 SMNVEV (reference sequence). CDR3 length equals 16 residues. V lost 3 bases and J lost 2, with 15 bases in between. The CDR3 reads CASSFSSLVYTDTQYF. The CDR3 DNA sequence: TGTGCCAGCAGTTTCTCTTCCTTAGTATACACAGATACGCAGTATTTT.

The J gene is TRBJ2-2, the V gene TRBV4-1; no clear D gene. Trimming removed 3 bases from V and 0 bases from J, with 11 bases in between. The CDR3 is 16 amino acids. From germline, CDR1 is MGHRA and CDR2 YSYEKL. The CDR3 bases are TGCGCCAGCAGCCAGATACCGGGTCCGAACACCGGGGAGCTGTTTTTT. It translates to CASSQIPGPNTGELFF.

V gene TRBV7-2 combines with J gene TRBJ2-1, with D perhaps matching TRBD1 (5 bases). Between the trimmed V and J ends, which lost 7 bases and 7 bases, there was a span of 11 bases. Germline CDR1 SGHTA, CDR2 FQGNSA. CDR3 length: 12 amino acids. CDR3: CASTKNRNEQFF. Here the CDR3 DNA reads TGTGCCAGCACCAAAAACAGGAATGAGCAGTTCTTC. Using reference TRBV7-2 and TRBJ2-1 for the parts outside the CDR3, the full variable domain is GAGVSQSPSNKVTEKGKDVELRCDPISGHTALYWYRQSLGQGLEFLIYFQGNSAPDKSGLPSDRFSAERTGGSVSTLTIQRTQQEDSAVYLCASTKNRNEQFFGPGTRLTVL.

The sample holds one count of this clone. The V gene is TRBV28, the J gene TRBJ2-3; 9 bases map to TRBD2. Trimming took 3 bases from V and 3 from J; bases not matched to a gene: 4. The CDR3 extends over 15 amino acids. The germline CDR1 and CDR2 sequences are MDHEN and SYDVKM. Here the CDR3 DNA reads TGTGCCAGCAGTTTCGGACTAGCGAAAACAGATACGCAGTATTTT. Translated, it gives CASSFGLAKTDTQYF.

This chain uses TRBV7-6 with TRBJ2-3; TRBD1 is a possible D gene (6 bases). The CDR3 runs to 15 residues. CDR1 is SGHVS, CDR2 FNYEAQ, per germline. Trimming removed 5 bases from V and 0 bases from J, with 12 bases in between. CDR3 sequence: CASSLVGASTDTQYF. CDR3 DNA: TGTGCCAGCAGCCTGGTGGGGGCCAGCACAGATACGCAGTATTTT.